This T cell receptor (beta chain) was sequenced for a study of molecular identifiers for immune sequencing clone quantification. Each library that profiled naive CD8 cells came from roughly 20,000 to 1,000,000 sorted cells with 10%, 30% or 50% RNA. As CD8+CD4-CCR7+CD45RA+ cells, naive CD8 T cells were sorted. V was trimmed by 5 bases and J by 7 bases, leaving 20 bases between them. CDR1 is SEHNR, CDR2 FQNEAQ, per germline (reference sequence). The CDR3 consists of 15 residues. Making the bulk TCR libraries relied on previously described methods and listed TCR primers. MiXCR, applied by TCRdb to the PCR reads, yields one record per CDR3 protein. This sample yields 400,000 to 600,000 distinct CDR3 sequences, of which around 23% are seen a single time; 0.76% belongs to the top ten.

The clonotype was recovered from a human donor in good health. Some libraries in this study had Jurkat cell RNA spiked in. The sequencing input was naive CD8+ T cells from blood, with Jurkat cell RNA spiked in. The subset here: FACS-sorted CD8+CD4-CCR7+CD45RA+ naive T cells. This sequence joins TRBV7-9 and TRBJ1-2; D may be TRBD1 (6 bases). The CDR3 loop is CASSLSQGRDTGYTF. The CDR3 nucleotides read TGTGCCAGCAGCCTCTCACAGGGCAGGGATACTGGCTACACCTTC.